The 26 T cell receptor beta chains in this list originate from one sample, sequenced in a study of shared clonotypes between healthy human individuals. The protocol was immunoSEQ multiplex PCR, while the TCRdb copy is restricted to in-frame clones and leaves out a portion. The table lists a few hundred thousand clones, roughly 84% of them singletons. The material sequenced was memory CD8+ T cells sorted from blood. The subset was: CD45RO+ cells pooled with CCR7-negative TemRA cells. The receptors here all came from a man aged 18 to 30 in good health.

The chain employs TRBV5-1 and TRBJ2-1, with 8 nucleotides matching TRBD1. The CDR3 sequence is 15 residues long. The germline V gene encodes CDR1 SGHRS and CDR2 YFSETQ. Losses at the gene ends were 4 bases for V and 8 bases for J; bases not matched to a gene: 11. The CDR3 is CASSQGQGGMDEQFF. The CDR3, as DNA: TGCGCCAGCAGCCAAGGACAGGGAGGTATGGATGAGCAGTTCTTC.

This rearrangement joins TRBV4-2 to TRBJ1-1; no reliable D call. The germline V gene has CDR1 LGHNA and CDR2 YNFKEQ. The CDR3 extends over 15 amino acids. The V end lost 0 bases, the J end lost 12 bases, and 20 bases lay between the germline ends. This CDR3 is CASSQDGGGFQGTFF. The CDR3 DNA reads TGTGCCAGCAGCCAAGATGGTGGTGGGTTCCAAGGAACTTTCTTT.

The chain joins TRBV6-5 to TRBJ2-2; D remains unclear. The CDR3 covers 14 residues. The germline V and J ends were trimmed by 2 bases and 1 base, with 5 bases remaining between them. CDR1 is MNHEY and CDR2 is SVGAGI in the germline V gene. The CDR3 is CASSYGMNTGELFF. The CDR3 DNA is TGTGCCAGCAGTTACGGGATGAACACCGGGGAGCTGTTTTTT.

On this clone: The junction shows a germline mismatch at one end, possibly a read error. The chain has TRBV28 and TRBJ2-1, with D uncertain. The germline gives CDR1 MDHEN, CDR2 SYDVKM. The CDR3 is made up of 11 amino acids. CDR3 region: CASSSNNEQFF. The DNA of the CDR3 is TGTGCCAGCAGCTCCAACAATGAGCAGTTCTTC.

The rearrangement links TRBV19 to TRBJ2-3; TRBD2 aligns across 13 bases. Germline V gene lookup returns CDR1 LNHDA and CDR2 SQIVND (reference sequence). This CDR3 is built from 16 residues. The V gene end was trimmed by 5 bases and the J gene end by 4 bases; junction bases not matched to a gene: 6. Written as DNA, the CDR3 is TGTGCCAGTAGTGTTGGGACTAGCGGGAATGCAGATACGCAGTATTTT. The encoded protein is CASSVGTSGNADTQYF.

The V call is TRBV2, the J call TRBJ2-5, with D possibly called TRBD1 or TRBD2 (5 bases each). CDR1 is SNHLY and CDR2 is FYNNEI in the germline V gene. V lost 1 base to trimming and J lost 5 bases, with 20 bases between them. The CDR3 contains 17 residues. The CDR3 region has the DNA TGTGCCAGCAGTGAAGAAGCCGCCGGGACCACCCTCGAGACCCAGTACTTC. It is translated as CASSEEAAGTTLETQYF.

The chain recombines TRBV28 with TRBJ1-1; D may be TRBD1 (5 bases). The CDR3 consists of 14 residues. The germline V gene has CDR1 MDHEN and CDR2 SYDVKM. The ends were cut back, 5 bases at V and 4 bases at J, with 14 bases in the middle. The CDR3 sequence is CASSIAGGSTEAFF. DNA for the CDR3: TGTGCCAGCAGTATAGCCGGGGGGAGCACTGAAGCTTTCTTT.

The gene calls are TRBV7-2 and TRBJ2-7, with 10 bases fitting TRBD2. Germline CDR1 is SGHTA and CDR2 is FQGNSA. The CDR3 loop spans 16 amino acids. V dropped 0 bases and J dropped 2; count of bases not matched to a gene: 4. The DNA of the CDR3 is TGTGCCAGCAGCTTAGCTCTCGGACTAGCGGCCTACGAGCAGTACTTC. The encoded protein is CASSLALGLAAYEQYF.

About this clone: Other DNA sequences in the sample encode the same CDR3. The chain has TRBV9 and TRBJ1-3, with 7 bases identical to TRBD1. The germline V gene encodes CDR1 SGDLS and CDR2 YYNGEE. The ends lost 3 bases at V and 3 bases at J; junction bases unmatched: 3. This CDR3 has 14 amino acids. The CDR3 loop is CASSGGDSGNTIYF. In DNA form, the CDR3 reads TGTGCCAGCAGCGGAGGGGACAGTGGAAACACCATATATTTT.

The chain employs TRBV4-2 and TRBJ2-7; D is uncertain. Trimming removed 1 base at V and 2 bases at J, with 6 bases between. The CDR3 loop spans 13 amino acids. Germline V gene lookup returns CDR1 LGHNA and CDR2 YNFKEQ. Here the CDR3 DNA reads TGTGCCAGCAGCCAAGGTCCAACCTACGAGCAGTACTTC. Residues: CASSQGPTYEQYF.

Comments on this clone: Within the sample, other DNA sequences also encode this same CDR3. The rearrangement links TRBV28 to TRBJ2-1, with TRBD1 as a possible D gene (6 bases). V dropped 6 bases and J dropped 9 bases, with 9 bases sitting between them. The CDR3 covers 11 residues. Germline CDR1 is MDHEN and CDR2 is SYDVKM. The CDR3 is CASSLGGEQFF. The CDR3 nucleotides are TGTGCCAGCAGCCTAGGGGGTGAGCAGTTCTTC.

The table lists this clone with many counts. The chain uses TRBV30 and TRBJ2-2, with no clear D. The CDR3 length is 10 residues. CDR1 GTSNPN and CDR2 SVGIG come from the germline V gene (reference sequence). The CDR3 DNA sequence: TGTGCACGATTAGCAGGGGAGCTGTTTTTT. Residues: CARLAGELFF. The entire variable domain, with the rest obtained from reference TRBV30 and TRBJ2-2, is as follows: SQTIHQWPATLVQPVGSPLSLECTVEGTSNPNLYWYRQAAGRGLQLLFYSVGIGQISSEVPQNLSASRPQDRQFILSSKKLLLSDSGFYLCARLAGELFFGEGSRLTVL.

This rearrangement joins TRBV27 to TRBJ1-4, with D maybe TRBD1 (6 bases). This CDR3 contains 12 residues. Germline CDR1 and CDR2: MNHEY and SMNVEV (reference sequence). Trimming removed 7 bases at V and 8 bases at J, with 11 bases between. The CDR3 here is CASKTGGEKLFF. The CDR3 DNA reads TGTGCCAGCAAGACAGGAGGGGAAAAACTGTTTTTT.

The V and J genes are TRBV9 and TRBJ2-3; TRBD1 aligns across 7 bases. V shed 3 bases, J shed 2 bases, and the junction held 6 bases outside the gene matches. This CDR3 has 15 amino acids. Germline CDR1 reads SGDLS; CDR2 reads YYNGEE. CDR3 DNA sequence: TGTGCCAGCAGCGGGGATGGGACAGCCACAGATACGCAGTATTTT. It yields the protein CASSGDGTATDTQYF.

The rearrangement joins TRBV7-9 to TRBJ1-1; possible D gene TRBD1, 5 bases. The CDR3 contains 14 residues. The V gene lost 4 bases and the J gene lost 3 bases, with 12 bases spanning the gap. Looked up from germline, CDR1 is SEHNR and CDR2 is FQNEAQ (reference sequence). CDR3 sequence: CASSYDSFYTEAFF. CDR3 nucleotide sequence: TGTGCCAGCAGCTACGACAGCTTCTACACTGAAGCTTTCTTT. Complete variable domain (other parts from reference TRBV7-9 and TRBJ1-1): DTGVSQNPRHKITKRGQNVTFRCDPISEHNRLYWYRQTLGQGPEFLTYFQNEAQLEKSRLLSDRFSAERPKGSFSTLEIQRTEQGDSAMYLCASSYDSFYTEAFFGQGTRLTVV.

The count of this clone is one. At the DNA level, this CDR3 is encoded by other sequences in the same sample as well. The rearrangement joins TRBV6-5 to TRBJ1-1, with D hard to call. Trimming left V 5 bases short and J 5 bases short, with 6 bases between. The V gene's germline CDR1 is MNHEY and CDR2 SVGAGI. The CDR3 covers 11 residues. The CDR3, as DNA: TGTGCCAGCAGTCTGGGGACTGAAGCTTTCTTT. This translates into CASSLGTEAFF.

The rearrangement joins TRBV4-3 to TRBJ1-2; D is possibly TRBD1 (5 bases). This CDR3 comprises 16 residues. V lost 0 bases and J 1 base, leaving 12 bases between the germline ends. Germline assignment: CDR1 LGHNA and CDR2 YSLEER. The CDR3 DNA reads TGCGCCAGCAGCCAAGAAAGGGGACTGATTAACTATGGCTACACCTTC. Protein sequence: CASSQERGLINYGYTF.

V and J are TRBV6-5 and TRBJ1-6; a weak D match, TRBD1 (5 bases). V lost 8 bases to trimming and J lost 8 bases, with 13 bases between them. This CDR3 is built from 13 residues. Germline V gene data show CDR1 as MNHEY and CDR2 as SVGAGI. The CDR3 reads CASSPGIDSPLHF. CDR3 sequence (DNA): TGTGCCAGCTCCCCAGGGATTGATTCACCCCTCCACTTT.

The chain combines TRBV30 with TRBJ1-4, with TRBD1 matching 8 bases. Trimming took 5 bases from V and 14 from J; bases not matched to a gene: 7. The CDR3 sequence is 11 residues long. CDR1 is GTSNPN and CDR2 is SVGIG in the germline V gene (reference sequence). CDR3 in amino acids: CAWEWGQALFF. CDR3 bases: TGTGCCTGGGAGTGGGGACAGGCGCTGTTTTTT. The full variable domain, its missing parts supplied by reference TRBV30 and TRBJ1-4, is SQTIHQWPATLVQPVGSPLSLECTVEGTSNPNLYWYRQAAGRGLQLLFYSVGIGQISSEVPQNLSASRPQDRQFILSSKKLLLSDSGFYLCAWEWGQALFFGSGTQLSVL.

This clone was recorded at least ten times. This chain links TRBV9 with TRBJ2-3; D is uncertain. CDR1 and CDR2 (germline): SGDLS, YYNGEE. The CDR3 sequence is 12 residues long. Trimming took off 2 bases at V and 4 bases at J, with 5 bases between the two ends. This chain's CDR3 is CASSVDSDTQYF. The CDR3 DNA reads TGTGCCAGCAGCGTTGACTCAGATACGCAGTATTTT.

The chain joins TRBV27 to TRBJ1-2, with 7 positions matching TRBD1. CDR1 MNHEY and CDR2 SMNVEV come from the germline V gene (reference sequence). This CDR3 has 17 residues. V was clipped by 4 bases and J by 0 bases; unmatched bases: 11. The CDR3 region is CASSSITRQGPNYGYTF. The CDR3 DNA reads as TGTGCCAGCAGTTCAATAACGCGACAGGGCCCTAACTATGGCTACACCTTC.

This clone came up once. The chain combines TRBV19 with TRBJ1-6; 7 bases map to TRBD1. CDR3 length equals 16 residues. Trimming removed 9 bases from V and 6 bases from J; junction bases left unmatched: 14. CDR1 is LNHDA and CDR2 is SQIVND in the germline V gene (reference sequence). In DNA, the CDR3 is TGTGCCAGAGCTGGGGGGGACAGAATTTCTAATTCACCCCTCCACTTT. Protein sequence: CARAGGDRISNSPLHF.

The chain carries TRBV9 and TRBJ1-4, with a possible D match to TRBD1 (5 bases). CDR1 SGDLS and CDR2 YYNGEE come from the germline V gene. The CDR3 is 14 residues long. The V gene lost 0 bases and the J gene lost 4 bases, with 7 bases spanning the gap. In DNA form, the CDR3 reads TGTGCCAGCAGCGTAGAACAGGTTAATGAAAAACTGTTTTTT. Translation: CASSVEQVNEKLFF. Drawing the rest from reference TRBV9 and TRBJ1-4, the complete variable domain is DSGVTQTPKHLITATGQRVTLRCSPRSGDLSVYWYQQSLDQGLQFLIQYYNGEERAKGNILERFSAQQFPDLHSELNLSSLELGDSALYFCASSVEQVNEKLFFGSGTQLSVL.

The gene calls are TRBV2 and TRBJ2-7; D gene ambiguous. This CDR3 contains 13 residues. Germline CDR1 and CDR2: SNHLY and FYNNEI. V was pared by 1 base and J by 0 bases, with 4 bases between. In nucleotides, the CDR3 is TGTGCCAGCAGTGAAGGGCTCTCCTACGAGCAGTACTTC. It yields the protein CASSEGLSYEQYF.

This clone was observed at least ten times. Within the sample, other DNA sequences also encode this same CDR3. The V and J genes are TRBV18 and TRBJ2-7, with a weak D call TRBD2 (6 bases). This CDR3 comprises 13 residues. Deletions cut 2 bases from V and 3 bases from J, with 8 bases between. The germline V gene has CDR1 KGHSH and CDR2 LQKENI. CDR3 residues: CASSPGTFYEQYF. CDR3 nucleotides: TGTGCCAGCTCACCAGGGACTTTCTACGAGCAGTACTTC.

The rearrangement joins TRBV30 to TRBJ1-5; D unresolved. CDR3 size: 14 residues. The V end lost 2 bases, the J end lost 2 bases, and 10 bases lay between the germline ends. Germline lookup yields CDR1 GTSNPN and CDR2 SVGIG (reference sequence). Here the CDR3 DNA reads TGTGCCTGGAGTCCCCGGACGGGCAATCAGCCCCAGCATTTT. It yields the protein CAWSPRTGNQPQHF.